Below, one TCR beta chain is given with its context. No antigen is known for it. The record has no base qualities; no much larger clone is one base away. The library was built by means of the immunoSEQ multiplex PCR assay. DNA from the cultured, isolated CD4+ T cells was subjected to TCR beta CDR3 sequencing. The original methods were these. Non-productive TCR sequences were removed and reads were trimmed to the CDR3 region, keeping CDR3s of at least 7 amino acids. The MANAFEST web app was used to identify antigen-specific clonotypes by comparing expansion in peptide wells with expansion in reference cultures. For clones to be considered positive, expansion at FDR<0.05 versus reference and all other wells, an odds ratio above 5, and a frequency above 0.1% in two replicate wells were required. A clonotype was defined as cross-reactive if the clonotype was significantly expanded both in SARS-CoV-2 spike wells and in at least one common cold coronavirus spike condition. Using the stringdist R package, CDR3 similarity was measured by Levenshtein distance, and unrooted trees were constructed with ape in R 3.6.1. TCRdb obtained this table from immuneACCESS and retained in-frame rearrangements with V and J assigned. These tables miss some clones; where compared with another copy, unresolved V genes account for less than half of the shortfall, and the remainder is unexplained. The V and J calls and clone size were taken over from that table, and D and trimming were inferred from the DNA. The sample data list 45,000 to 60,000 clones, and around 76% of these were observed just once. The top ten clones comprise roughly 10% of the sample.

CDR1 and CDR2 were assigned from the germline V gene as SGHRS and YFSETQ. There are 15 amino acids in the CDR3, from cysteine to phenylalanine inclusive. The entry retains the CDR3 DNA only, 45 bases that are in frame from base 1. V has 4 bases trimmed and J has 5 bases trimmed; junction bases matching no gene number 6. This record belongs to a study of vaccination effects on CD4 cells after COVID-19 (dated by TCRdb to 2022 to 2024). Regarding the research as a whole: The ViraFEST assay stimulated PBMC with viral peptide pools and then used TCR sequencing to identify antigen-specific CD4+ T cell clonotypes by expansion. Each participant got two doses of an mRNA SARS-CoV-2 vaccine, either BNT162b2 or mRNA-1273. In two convalescent patients, pre-vaccine samples were collected 16 days and one week ahead of the first dose, 142 and 148 days after COVID-19 diagnosis. Some 2 million PBMC per well were cultured in IMDM with about 5% human AB serum, 8 to 10 IU/ml IL-2 and gentamicin, plus 10 ug/ml peptides. SARS-CoV-2 spike-specific CD4+ TCR repertoires from before and after mRNA vaccination were compared in COVID-19 convalescent patients and in infection-naive vaccine recipients. Altogether, around eleven COVID-19 convalescent patients and several SARS-CoV-2-naive healthy vaccine recipients made up the full study. The Oncomine TCR Beta short-read assay on an Illumina iSeq 100 was used to sequence cultures from other donors in the study. The paper's findings and limits, for the study overall: The study was limited by a small number of convalescent patients, and early post-infection timepoints were lacking. In convalescent patients, the post-vaccine spike-reactive repertoire was composed mainly of new vaccine-induced clones that were largely distinct from infection-induced clones. Both infection-induced and vaccine-induced clones contracted markedly at late post-vaccination timepoints, which is consistent with waning T cell responses.

After approximately eleven days of culture, CD4+ T cells were isolated with the EasySep CD4+ T cell isolation kit. PCR-confirmed SARS-CoV-2 infection had occurred in convalescent patients between March and December 2020, before the Alpha, Beta and Delta variants emerged in the United States. On days 3 and 7, half of the culture medium was replaced with fresh IL-2-containing medium. Unless otherwise noted, each peptide stimulation condition was cultured in triplicate wells. PBMC were separated from whole blood using Ficoll-Paque Plus gradient centrifugation and were then either cryopreserved at -140C or used fresh. Genomic DNA was extracted from cultured CD4+ T cells with the QIAamp micro DNA kit.

Rearrangement joined TRBV5-1 to TRBJ2-1; 10 of the junction bases match TRBD2. The clonotype originates from a human donor who had a prior SARS-CoV-2 infection. Sample: CD4+ T cells from PBMCs cultured without peptide, taken before COVID-19 vaccination. The DNA is as follows: TGCGCCAGCAGCCAGGGACTAGCGCCAGACAATGAGCAGTTCTTC. It encodes CASSQGLAPDNEQFF. The variable domain in full, with residues beyond the CDR3 obtained from the reference TRBV5-1 and TRBJ2-1 genes, is KAGVTQTPRYLIKTRGQQVTLSCSPISGHRSVSWYQQTPGQGLQFLFEYFSETQRNKGNFPGRFSGRQFSNSRSEMNVSTLELGDSALYLCASSQGLAPDNEQFFGPGTRLTVL.